This T cell receptor beta chain emerged from a study of T-cell memory formation after mild COVID-19. This clonotype has ten or more counts. Its specificity is unknown. Looked up from germline, CDR1 is LGHNA and CDR2 is YSLEER. The CDR3 is 15 amino acids. J lost 6 bases, V lost 0 bases, and 3 bases had no gene match. One entry per CDR3 protein, called by TCRdb with MiXCR from the 5' RACE reads. The table includes roughly 110,000 distinct CDR3 sequences, over 15% detected once. General observations from the study: Contracting clones, day 15 to 85, had balanced CD4/CD8, and later expanders favored CD4+. There were some responding clones in pre-infection memory, which suggested that cross-reactive memory had joined.

The chain employs TRBV4-3 and TRBJ2-3; 10 bases match TRBD2. This clonotype originated in an adult woman who had mild COVID-19 (a few samples of this study predate the infection). Cell type and time point are not known. The specimen was PBMCs or a T cell subset sorted from them (not recorded which). DNA for the CDR3: TGCGCCAGCAGCCAAGAGGGGACTAGCGTCGATACGCAGTATTTT. Its protein product is CASSQEGTSVDTQYF.